The 7 T cell receptor beta chains below were found in one sample sequenced in a study of T-cell memory formation after mild COVID-19. TCRdb analysed the 5' RACE reads with MiXCR anew, one entry per CDR3 protein. This table holds 400,000 to 450,000 distinct CDR3 sequences, roughly 18% found once. The sequenced sample was PBMCs or a T cell subset sorted from them (not recorded which). Receptor source: a man between 18 and 29 years old who had mild COVID-19 (a few samples of this study predate the infection). Cell type and time point are not known.

This clonotype was seen more than once but under ten times. The CDR3 region is CASSGYRSLTDTQYF. The CDR3 DNA reads TGTGCCAGCAGCGGATACAGGTCCCTCACAGATACGCAGTATTTT. The genes are TRBV7-8 and TRBJ2-3; the D gene is possibly TRBD1 (5 bases). Per germline, CDR1 SGHVS and CDR2 FQNEAQ. This CDR3 has 15 amino acids. The germline V and J ends were trimmed by 5 bases and 2 bases, with 14 bases remaining between them.

This clonotype occurred many times. This chain uses TRBV7-2 with TRBJ2-2; D gene unclear. In germline, CDR1 is SGHTA, CDR2 FQGNSA. The CDR3 length is 16 residues. Trimming removed 5 bases at V and 0 bases at J, with 13 bases between. The CDR3 sequence is CASSPQVGSNTGELFF. As DNA, the CDR3 is TGTGCCAGCAGCCCCCAGGTCGGGTCGAACACCGGGGAGCTGTTTTTT.

The rearrangement links TRBV10-3 to TRBJ2-7; 8 bases align to TRBD1. Germline V gene sequence: CDR1 ENHRY, CDR2 SYGVKD. CDR3 length: 14 residues. The junction had 6 bases not matched to a gene; V was cut back by 4 bases and J by 4 bases. In DNA, the CDR3 is TGTGCCATCAGTGGGGGACAGGTTGGATACGAGCAGTACTTC. This encodes CAISGGQVGYEQYF.

This clonotype has only a few counts. V gene TRBV20-1 combines with J gene TRBJ2-3; TRBD2 agrees at 7 bases. Germline assignment: CDR1 DFQATT and CDR2 SNEGSKA (reference sequence). The CDR3 is made up of 15 amino acids. Trimming at V came to 5 bases and at J to 0 bases, leaving 8 bases not matched to a gene. The CDR3 region has the DNA TGCAGTGCTCCCATGCTAGCGGTGAGCACAGATACGCAGTATTTT. Amino acids: CSAPMLAVSTDTQYF.

The table lists this clonotype with many counts. V usage is TRBV7-3 and J usage is TRBJ2-1, with D uncertain. With 5 bases removed from V and 0 bases from J, the gap between germline ends came to 14 bases. Germline values: CDR1 SGHTA, CDR2 FQGTGA. The CDR3 extends over 16 amino acids. The CDR3 DNA reads TGTGCCAGCAGCCCTGAAAAGGGTGGCTCCTACAATGAGCAGTTCTTC. This codes for CASSPEKGGSYNEQFF.

This clonotype was observed a handful of times. The chain is built from TRBV7-8 and TRBJ2-7, with 8 positions matching TRBD2. The germline CDR1 and CDR2 sequences are SGHVS and FQNEAQ. V shed 5 bases and J 6 bases; nucleotides not matched to a gene: 18. CDR3 size: 17 residues. The CDR3 loop reads CASSPSTGGPLSSEQYV. CDR3 DNA sequence: TGTGCCAGCAGCCCCTCTACGGGGGGGCCACTATCTTCCGAGCAGTACGTC.

In this sample, this clonotype turned up a few times. V usage is TRBV7-9 and J usage is TRBJ1-5, with D unresolved. In germline, CDR1 is SEHNR, CDR2 FQNEAQ (reference sequence). The CDR3 is 12 residues long. Trimming stripped 5 bases from V and 5 bases from J, with 7 bases between. CDR3 sequence (DNA): TGTGCCAGCAGCCACAACGATCAGCCCCAGCATTTT. It is translated as CASSHNDQPQHF. Full variable domain (outside the CDR3, taken from reference TRBV7-9 and TRBJ1-5): DTGVSQNPRHKITKRGQNVTFRCDPISEHNRLYWYRQTLGQGPEFLTYFQNEAQLEKSRLLSDRFSAERPKGSFSTLEIQRTEQGDSAMYLCASSHNDQPQHFGDGTRLSIL.